The 3 T cell receptor beta chains below all came from one sample that was sequenced in a study of T cell responses to AZD1222 COVID-19 vaccine. Libraries were prepared by immunoSEQ multiplex PCR; TCRdb keeps only in-frame clonotypes and omits some of them. The repertoire holds tens of thousands of clones, approximately 78% seen once, with under 25% in the top ten. The specimen comprised peripheral blood, sampled on day 0 of AZD1222 vaccination. Receptor source: an adult in good health.

This clone was picked up a small number of times. This sequence joins TRBV6-4 and TRBJ2-1; tentative D call: TRBD1 (6 bases). Germline CDR1 MRHNA, CDR2 SNTAGT. V shed 2 bases and J shed 0 bases, with 8 bases lying between them. The CDR3 is 15 amino acids. The CDR3 region has the DNA TGTGCCAGCAGTGACGGGACAAACTCCTACAATGAGCAGTTCTTC. Its translation is CASSDGTNSYNEQFF.

The J gene is TRBJ1-4, the V gene TRBV3-1 (or the pseudogene TRBV3-2), with 7 bases matching TRBD1. The V segment lost 3 bases and the J segment 10 bases; nucleotides outside the gene matches: 11. The CDR3 has 15 amino acids. In germline, CDR1 is LGHDT, CDR2 YNNKEL (reference sequence). The CDR3 sequence: CASSQGDRDEGKLFF. The CDR3, as DNA: TGTGCCAGCAGCCAGGGAGACAGGGATGAGGGAAAACTGTTTTTT.

The chain carries TRBV6-5 and TRBJ1-2; D might be TRBD1 (5 bases). Trimming stripped 4 bases from V and 8 bases from J, with 14 bases between. Germline values: CDR1 MNHEY, CDR2 SVGAGI. This CDR3 is 13 amino acids long. Here the CDR3 DNA reads TGTGCCAGCAGTTTTGGGGGTCCGGGGGGCTACACCTTC. Its protein is CASSFGGPGGYTF.